This T cell receptor beta chain appears in the sequencing data of a study of CD8 T cells in Susac syndrome. Broader study findings: An acknowledgment was made by the study that its TCR sequencing and HLA analysis involved relatively few individuals.

The TEMRA cells underwent FACS enrichment, while the CD8+ and CD4+ T cells underwent negative isolation. A quantity of about 0.5 to 1 ug RNA underwent reverse transcription using random hexamers. The immunoSEQ assay covered 54 Vbeta and 13 Jbeta segments for CDR3. MiXCR, applied by TCRdb to the immunoSEQ multiplex PCR reads, yields one record per CDR3 protein. The sample shows 170,000 or so distinct CDR3 sequences, around 95% of them seen only once. This clonotype appeared once. Its cognate antigen is unknown. The CDR3 has 16 residues. V was shortened by 0 bases and J by 1 base, with 14 bases between the two germline ends. Germline V CDR1 and CDR2: SGHRS, YFSETQ.

V usage is TRBV5-1 and J usage is TRBJ2-7; D could derive from TRBD1 or TRBD2 (6 bases each). The clonotype was recovered from a human donor with multiple sclerosis. Sequenced sample: CD8+ T cells from PBMCs. CDR3 protein: CASSLEGGSESYEQYF. Here the CDR3 DNA reads TGCGCCAGCAGCTTGGAGGGGGGTAGTGAATCCTACGAGCAGTACTTC.